The present TCR beta chain was sequenced within a study of patients and donors after allogeneic stem cell transplantation. This clonotype has only a few counts. TCRdb redid the calling of the RT-PCR reads with MiXCR, one entry per CDR3 protein. In the table there are 920,000 or so distinct CDR3 sequences, about a sixth of which are singletons. Germline CDR1 and CDR2: MNHEY and SVGAGI. The CDR3 sequence is 12 residues long. Between the trimmed V and J ends, which lost 2 bases and 8 bases, there was a span of 9 bases. The rearrangement links TRBV6-5 to TRBJ1-2; no firm D call. The sequencing sample was made of blood, either unsorted or a sorted T cell fraction (not recorded which). The receptor was derived from a human donor who was either an allogeneic HSCT recipient or a stem cell or donor lymphocyte infusion donor (not recorded which). It is not recorded whose cells these are; they may come from a transplant donor. The CDR3 reads CASSYDGEGYTF. The CDR3 coding sequence is TGTGCCAGCAGTTACGACGGGGAAGGCTACACCTTC.